One and the same sample provided the 22 T cell receptor beta chains below, sequenced in a study of T-cell reconstitution after alpha-beta-depleted transplantation in children. This sample's TCRbeta library carried unique molecular identifier barcodes. TCRdb reprocessed the PCR reads with MiXCR, giving one entry per CDR3 protein. This table holds about 500,000 distinct CDR3 sequences, approximately 32% found once. The starting material was PBMCs from the stem cell graft donor, obtained from the stem cell graft. The origin of the receptors is a human donor who donated a stem cell graft to a child with aplastic anemia.

This chain links TRBV5-1 with TRBJ2-6; either TRBD1 or TRBD2 may fit D (5 bases each). The CDR3 has 16 residues. Germline V lookup: CDR1 SGHRS, CDR2 YFSETQ. V was trimmed by 4 bases and J by 4 bases, leaving 15 bases between them. The CDR3 is CASSLDGAVGANVLTF. The CDR3 DNA reads TGCGCCAGCAGCCTGGACGGGGCTGTGGGGGCCAACGTCCTGACTTTC. Based on the CDR3 plus reference TRBV5-1 and TRBJ2-6, the full variable domain is KAGVTQTPRYLIKTRGQQVTLSCSPISGHRSVSWYQQTPGQGLQFLFEYFSETQRNKGNFPGRFSGRQFSNSRSEMNVSTLELGDSALYLCASSLDGAVGANVLTFGAGSRLTVL.

The chain links TRBV14 to TRBJ1-1; D possibly corresponds to TRBD1 (5 bases). The V end lost 3 bases, the J end lost 0 bases, and 8 bases lay between the germline ends. CDR1 and CDR2 (germline): SGHDN, FVKESK. The CDR3 has 14 amino acids. CDR3 coding DNA: TGTGCCAGCAGCCAGCCAGGGCTGAACACTGAAGCTTTCTTT. Amino acids: CASSQPGLNTEAFF. Using reference TRBV14 and TRBJ1-1 for the parts outside the CDR3, the full variable domain is EAGVTQFPSHSVIEKGQTVTLRCDPISGHDNLYWYRRVMGKEIKFLLHFVKESKQDESGMPNNRFLAERTGGTYSTLKVQPAELEDSGVYFCASSQPGLNTEAFFGQGTRLTVV.

This clonotype has just a few counts. This rearrangement joins TRBV11-1 to TRBJ2-2; D gene unclear. Deletions cut 3 bases from V and 4 bases from J, with 6 bases between. The CDR3 extends over 13 amino acids. Germline CDR1 and CDR2: SGHAT and FQDESV (reference sequence). CDR3 nucleotide sequence: TGTGCCAGCAGCTTTCTTGGCACCGGGGAGCTGTTTTTT. This encodes CASSFLGTGELFF.

This clonotype was detected only a few times. The chain has TRBV7-8 and TRBJ2-5, with D perhaps TRBD1 (5 bases). CDR3 length: 16 residues. Trimming pared 4 bases from V and 1 base from J, leaving 16 bases between. Germline values: CDR1 SGHVS, CDR2 FQNEAQ. The CDR3 DNA sequence: TGTGCCAGCAGCTCACCTGGCCAGGGTCCCCAAGAGACCCAGTACTTC. This sequence encodes CASSSPGQGPQETQYF.

There are a few counts of this clonotype. The V gene is TRBV12-5, the J gene TRBJ1-5; 9 bases match TRBD1. Trimming removed 3 bases from V and 1 base from J; junction bases left unmatched: 7. The CDR3 runs to 17 residues. CDR1 is LGHNT and CDR2 is FRNRAP in the germline V gene. The CDR3 protein is CASGLGQGLRSNQPQHF. The CDR3 coding sequence is TGTGCTAGTGGTTTAGGACAGGGGCTGAGGAGCAATCAGCCCCAGCATTTT. The complete variable domain, with remaining parts taken from reference TRBV12-5 and TRBJ1-5, reads DARVTQTPRHKVTEMGQEVTMRCQPILGHNTVFWYRQTMMQGLELLAYFRNRAPLDDSGMPKDRFSAEMPDATLATLKIQPSEPRDSAVYFCASGLGQGLRSNQPQHFGDGTRLSIL.

This clonotype has just a few counts. The chain joins TRBV7-8 to TRBJ2-3; 7 bases agree with TRBD1. The germline V gene encodes CDR1 SGHVS and CDR2 FQNEAQ. The CDR3 length is 16 residues. Unmatched junction bases numbered 8, after V lost 3 bases and J lost 2 bases. The CDR3: CASSFPSGQITDTQYF. As DNA, the CDR3 is TGTGCCAGCAGCTTCCCCTCGGGACAGATCACAGATACGCAGTATTTT.

The chain couples TRBV20-1 to TRBJ1-1; a weak D match, TRBD1 (5 bases). V lost 5 bases, J lost 3 bases, and 13 bases lay in between. This CDR3 spans 13 amino acids. Per germline, CDR1 DFQATT and CDR2 SNEGSKA (reference sequence). DNA of the CDR3: TGCAGTGCTCCTCGGGGGGGGTACACTGAAGCTTTCTTT. This codes for CSAPRGGYTEAFF.

The genes are TRBV4-1 and TRBJ2-3; 16 nucleotides match TRBD2. Trimming removed 0 bases from V and 4 bases from J; junction bases left unmatched: 4. The CDR3 is 18 residues long. Germline CDR1 and CDR2: MGHRA and YSYEKL. The CDR3 loop is CASSQDQGTSGRADTQYF. The DNA for the CDR3 is TGCGCCAGCAGCCAAGATCAAGGGACTAGCGGGAGGGCAGATACGCAGTATTTT.

This clonotype appeared a few times. The chain couples TRBV6-2 or TRBV6-3 to TRBJ2-1, with TRBD2 matching 10 bases. With V trimmed by 3 bases and J by 8 bases, 10 bases remained unmatched. Germline CDR1 MNHEY, CDR2 SVGEGT. CDR3 size: 16 residues. The CDR3 loop reads CASSYNGLADHHEQFF. The CDR3, as DNA: TGTGCCAGCAGTTATAACGGACTAGCGGACCACCATGAGCAGTTCTTC.

The rearrangement joins TRBV27 to TRBJ2-7; D uncertain. The CDR3 is 12 amino acids. V was pared by 4 bases and J by 6 bases, with 10 bases between. CDR1 and CDR2 from the germline V gene are MNHEY and SMNVEV (reference sequence). The CDR3 region is CASSSPPGEQYF. As DNA, the CDR3 is TGTGCCAGCAGTTCCCCGCCGGGCGAGCAGTACTTC.

This clonotype was observed a handful of times. The chain couples TRBV29-1 to TRBJ2-4, with a weak D call TRBD1 (5 bases). Trimming left V 3 bases short and J 3 bases short, with 18 bases between. The germline gives CDR1 SQVTM, CDR2 ANQGSEA. The CDR3 contains 16 residues. Written as DNA, the CDR3 is TGCAGCGTTGATGGGGCGGCAGGGTTGGACAAAAACATTCAGTACTTC. Its protein is CSVDGAAGLDKNIQYF.

Here the CDR3 reads CASSEWSNPGELFF. The CDR3 nucleotides read TGTGCCAGCAGTGAATGGTCCAACCCCGGGGAGCTGTTTTTT. The V gene is TRBV2, the J gene TRBJ2-2; D not resolved. Germline assignment: CDR1 SNHLY and CDR2 FYNNEI. V lost 2 bases, J lost 6 bases, and 10 bases lay in between. This CDR3 is 14 amino acids long.

This clonotype was found a few times. V is TRBV5-1 and J is TRBJ2-1; D possibly corresponds to TRBD1 (6 bases). V was shortened by 2 bases and J by 8 bases, with 14 bases between the two germline ends. Per germline, CDR1 SGHRS and CDR2 YFSETQ. The CDR3 runs 14 residues. The CDR3 DNA follows: TGCGCCAGCAGCTTTCGGTCAGGGGCCGATGAGCAGTTCTTC. This codes for CASSFRSGADEQFF.

The J gene is TRBJ2-3, the V gene TRBV6-2 or TRBV6-3, with 7 nucleotides matching TRBD1. The CDR3 spans 13 residues. From germline, CDR1 is MNHEY and CDR2 SVGEGT. V trimming: 5 bases; J trimming: 5 bases; junction bases outside the gene matches: 4. CDR3 amino acids: CASSDRVKDTQYF. In nucleotides, the CDR3 is TGTGCCAGCAGTGACAGGGTCAAAGATACGCAGTATTTT.

This clonotype came up a few times. V is TRBV20-1 and J is TRBJ1-1; D ambiguous. The germline V and J ends were trimmed by 4 bases and 6 bases, with 12 bases remaining between them. From germline, CDR1 is DFQATT and CDR2 SNEGSKA (reference sequence). CDR3 length: 12 residues. Here the CDR3 reads CSATDAQPEAFF. In nucleotides, the CDR3 is TGCAGTGCTACCGACGCCCAGCCTGAAGCTTTCTTT.

The chain combines TRBV10-2 with TRBJ2-2, with 10 positions matching TRBD1. This CDR3 comprises 14 residues. V lost 5 bases to trimming and J lost 9 bases; unmatched junction nucleotides: 6. From germline, CDR1 is WSHSY and CDR2 SAAADI. The CDR3, as DNA: TGCGCCAGCAGTATTGGACAGGGGGTCAGGGAGCTGTTTTTT. It translates to CASSIGQGVRELFF.

This clonotype was detected a few times. This sequence joins TRBV29-1 and TRBJ2-7; the match to TRBD2 covers 12 bases. CDR3 size: 18 residues. The trim removed 0 bases at V and 3 bases at J, leaving 12 bases unmatched. CDR1 and CDR2 from the germline V gene are SQVTM and ANQGSEA. The CDR3 region has the DNA TGCAGCGTTGAAGAAGCCGGGAATCCTAGCGGGAGGGACTACGAGCAGTACGTC. Its protein is CSVEEAGNPSGRDYEQYV.

This rearrangement joins TRBV6-2 or TRBV6-3 to TRBJ1-5; D is unresolved. CDR3 size: 14 residues. Trimming took 8 bases from V and 2 from J, leaving 13 bases between them. Germline V CDR1 and CDR2: MNHEY, SVGEGT. The CDR3 DNA follows: TGTGCCAGCGGTAGGGAACACGGCAATCAGCCCCAGCATTTT. Translated: CASGREHGNQPQHF.

The chain has TRBV7-9 and TRBJ2-1, with 9 bases fitting TRBD1. The CDR3 length is 13 residues. The germline V gene has CDR1 SEHNR and CDR2 FQNEAQ (reference sequence). The ends lost 7 bases at V and 7 bases at J; junction bases unmatched: 5. The DNA of the CDR3 is TGTGCCAGCAATCCGGGACAGGGAAATGAGCAGTTCTTC. Its protein product is CASNPGQGNEQFF.

V gene TRBV18 combines with J gene TRBJ2-1; 9 bases line up with TRBD2. The germline V gene encodes CDR1 KGHSH and CDR2 LQKENI. The CDR3 is 15 residues long. V was clipped by 2 bases and J by 4 bases; unmatched bases: 3. The CDR3 region has the DNA TGTGCCAGCTCACCAGCACTAGCGGGTTACAATGAGCAGTTCTTC. Its protein is CASSPALAGYNEQFF.

V usage is TRBV4-2 and J usage is TRBJ1-1, with D hard to call. Trimming left V 3 bases short and J 4 bases short, with 12 bases between. CDR1 LGHNA and CDR2 YNFKEQ come from the germline V gene. This CDR3 has 14 residues. CDR3: CASSHGLGRTEAFF. CDR3 bases: TGTGCCAGCAGCCATGGTCTAGGGCGCACTGAAGCTTTCTTT.

This clonotype was detected a few times. The gene calls are TRBV27 and TRBJ2-1; the D is unclear. The length of the CDR3 is 11 residues. The germline V and J ends were trimmed by 5 bases and 10 bases, with 9 bases remaining between them. Germline-derived CDR1 and CDR2 are MNHEY and SMNVEV (reference sequence). CDR3: CASSTRQEQFF. In DNA, the CDR3 is TGTGCCAGCAGTACTCGACAAGAGCAGTTCTTC.